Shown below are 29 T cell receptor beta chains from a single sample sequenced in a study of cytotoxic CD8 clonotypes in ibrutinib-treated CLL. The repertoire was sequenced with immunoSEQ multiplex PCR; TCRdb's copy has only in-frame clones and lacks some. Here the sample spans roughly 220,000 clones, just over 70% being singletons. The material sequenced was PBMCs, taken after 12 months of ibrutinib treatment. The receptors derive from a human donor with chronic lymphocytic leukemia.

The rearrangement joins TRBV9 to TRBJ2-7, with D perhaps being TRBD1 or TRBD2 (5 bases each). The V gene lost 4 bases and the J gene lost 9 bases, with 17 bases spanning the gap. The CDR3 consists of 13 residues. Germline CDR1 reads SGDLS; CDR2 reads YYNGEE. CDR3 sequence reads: CASSIGDVGAQYF. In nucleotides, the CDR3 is TGTGCCAGCAGCATTGGGGACGTTGGCGCGCAGTACTTC.

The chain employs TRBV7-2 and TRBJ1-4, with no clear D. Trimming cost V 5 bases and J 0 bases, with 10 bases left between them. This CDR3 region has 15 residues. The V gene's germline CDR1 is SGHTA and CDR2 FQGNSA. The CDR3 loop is CASSPPGATNEKLFF. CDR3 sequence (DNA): TGTGCCAGCAGCCCCCCCGGGGCAACTAATGAAAAACTGTTTTTT.

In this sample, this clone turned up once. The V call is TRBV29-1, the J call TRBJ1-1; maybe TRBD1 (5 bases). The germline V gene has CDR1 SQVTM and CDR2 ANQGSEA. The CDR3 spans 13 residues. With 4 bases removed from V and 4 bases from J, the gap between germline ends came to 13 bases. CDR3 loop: CSVAGSLGTEAFF. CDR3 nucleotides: TGCAGCGTTGCAGGGTCGTTGGGCACTGAAGCTTTCTTT.

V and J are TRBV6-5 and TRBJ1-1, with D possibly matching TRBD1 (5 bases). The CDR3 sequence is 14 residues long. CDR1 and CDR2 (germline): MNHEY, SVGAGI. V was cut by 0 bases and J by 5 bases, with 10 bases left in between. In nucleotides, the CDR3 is TGTGCCAGCAGTTACTCGGTCGGGGGGACTGAAGCTTTCTTT. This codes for CASSYSVGGTEAFF.

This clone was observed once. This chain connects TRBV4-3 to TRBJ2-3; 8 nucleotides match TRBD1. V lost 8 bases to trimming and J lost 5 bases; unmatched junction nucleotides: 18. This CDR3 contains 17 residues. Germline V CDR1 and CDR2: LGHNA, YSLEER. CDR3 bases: TGCGCCAGCGGAAGTTTGGGCAGGGGGCGAGCGGGAGATACGCAGTATTTT. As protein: CASGSLGRGRAGDTQYF.

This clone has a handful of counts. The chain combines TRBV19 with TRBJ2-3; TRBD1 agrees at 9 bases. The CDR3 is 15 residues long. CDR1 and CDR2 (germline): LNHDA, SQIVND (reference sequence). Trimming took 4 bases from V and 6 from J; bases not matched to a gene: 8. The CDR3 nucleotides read TGTGCCAGTAGTACTCCGGGACAGGGAATGGATACGCAGTATTTT. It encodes CASSTPGQGMDTQYF. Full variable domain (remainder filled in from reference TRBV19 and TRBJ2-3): DGGITQSPKYLFRKEGQNVTLSCEQNLNHDAMYWYRQDPGQGLRLIYYSQIVNDFQKGDIAEGYSVSREKKESFPLTVTSAQKNPTAFYLCASSTPGQGMDTQYFGPGTRLTVL.

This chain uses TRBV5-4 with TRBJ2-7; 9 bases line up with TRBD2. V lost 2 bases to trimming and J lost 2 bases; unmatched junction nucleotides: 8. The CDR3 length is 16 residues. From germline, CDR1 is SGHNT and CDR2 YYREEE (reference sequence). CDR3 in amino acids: CASSFGGSGRPYEQYF. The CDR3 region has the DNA TGTGCCAGCAGCTTCGGCGGTAGCGGGAGACCCTACGAGCAGTACTTC. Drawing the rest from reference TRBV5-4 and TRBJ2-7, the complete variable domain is ETGVTQSPTHLIKTRGQQVTLRCSSQSGHNTVSWYQQALGQGPQFIFQYYREEENGRGNFPPRFSGLQFPNYSSELNVNALELDDSALYLCASSFGGSGRPYEQYFGPGTRLTVT.

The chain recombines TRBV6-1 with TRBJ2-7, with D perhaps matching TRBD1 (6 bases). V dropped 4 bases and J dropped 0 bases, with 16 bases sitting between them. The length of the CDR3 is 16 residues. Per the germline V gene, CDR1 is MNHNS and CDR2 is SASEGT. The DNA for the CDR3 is TGTGCCAGCAGTGTAACCGGACAGATAGGCTCCTACGAGCAGTACTTC. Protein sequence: CASSVTGQIGSYEQYF.

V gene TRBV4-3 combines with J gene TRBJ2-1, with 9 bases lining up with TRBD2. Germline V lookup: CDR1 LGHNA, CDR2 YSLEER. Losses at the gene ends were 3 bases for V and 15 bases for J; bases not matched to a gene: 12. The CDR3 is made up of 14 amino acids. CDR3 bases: TGCGCCAGCAGCCAGGTTTGGGGCGGGAGGGCCGCGTTCTTC. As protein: CASSQVWGGRAAFF.

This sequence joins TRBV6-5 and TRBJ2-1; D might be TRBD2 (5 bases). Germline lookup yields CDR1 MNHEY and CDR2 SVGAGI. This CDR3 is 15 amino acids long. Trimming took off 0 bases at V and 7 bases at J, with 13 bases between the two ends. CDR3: CASSYSRSSWNEQFF. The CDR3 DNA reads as TGTGCCAGCAGTTACTCGAGGTCTAGCTGGAATGAGCAGTTCTTC.

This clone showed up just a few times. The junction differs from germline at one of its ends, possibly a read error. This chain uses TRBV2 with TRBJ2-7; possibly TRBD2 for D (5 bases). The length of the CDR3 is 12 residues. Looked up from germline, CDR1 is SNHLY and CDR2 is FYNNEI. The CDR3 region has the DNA TGTGCCAGCATTACCCACGACTACCAGCAGTACTTC. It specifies CASITHDYQQYF.

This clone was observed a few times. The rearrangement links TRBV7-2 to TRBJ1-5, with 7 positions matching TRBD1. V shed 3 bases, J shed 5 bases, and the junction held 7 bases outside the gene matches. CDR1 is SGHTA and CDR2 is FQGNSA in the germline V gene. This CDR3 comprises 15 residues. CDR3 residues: CASSLGGQSYQPQHF. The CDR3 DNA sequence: TGTGCCAGCAGCTTGGGGGGACAGAGTTATCAGCCCCAGCATTTT.

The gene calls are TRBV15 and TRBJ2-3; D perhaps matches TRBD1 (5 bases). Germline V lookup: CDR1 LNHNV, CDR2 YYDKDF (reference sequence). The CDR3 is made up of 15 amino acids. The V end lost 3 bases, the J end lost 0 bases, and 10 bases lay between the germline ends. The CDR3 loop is CATSRDISSTDTQYF. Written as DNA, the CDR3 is TGTGCCACCAGCAGGGACATATCTAGCACAGATACGCAGTATTTT.

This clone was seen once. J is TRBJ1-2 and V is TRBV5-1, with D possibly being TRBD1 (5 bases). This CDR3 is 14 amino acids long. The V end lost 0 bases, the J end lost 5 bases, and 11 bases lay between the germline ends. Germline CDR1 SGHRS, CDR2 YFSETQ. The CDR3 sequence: CASSLVGVGYGYTF. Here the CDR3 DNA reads TGCGCCAGCAGCTTGGTGGGGGTAGGATATGGCTACACCTTC.

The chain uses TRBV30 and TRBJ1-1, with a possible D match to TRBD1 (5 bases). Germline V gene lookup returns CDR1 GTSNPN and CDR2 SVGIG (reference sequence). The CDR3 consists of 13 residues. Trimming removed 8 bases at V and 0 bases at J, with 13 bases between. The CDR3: CARIDRMNTEAFF. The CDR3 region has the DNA TGTGCCCGAATAGACAGAATGAACACTGAAGCTTTCTTT.

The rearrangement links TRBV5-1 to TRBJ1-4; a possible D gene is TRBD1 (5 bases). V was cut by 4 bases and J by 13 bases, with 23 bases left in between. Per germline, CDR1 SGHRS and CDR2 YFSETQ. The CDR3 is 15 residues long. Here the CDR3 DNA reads TGCGCCAGCAGCACCGGGGGACCGCTAATGGAAGGACTGTTTTTT. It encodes CASSTGGPLMEGLFF. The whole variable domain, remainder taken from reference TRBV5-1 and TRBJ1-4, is KAGVTQTPRYLIKTRGQQVTLSCSPISGHRSVSWYQQTPGQGLQFLFEYFSETQRNKGNFPGRFSGRQFSNSRSEMNVSTLELGDSALYLCASSTGGPLMEGLFFGSGTQLSVL.

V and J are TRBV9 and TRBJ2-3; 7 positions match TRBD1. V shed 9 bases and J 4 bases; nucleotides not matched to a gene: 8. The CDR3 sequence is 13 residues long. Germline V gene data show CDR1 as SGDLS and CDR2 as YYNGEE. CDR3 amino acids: CATKRQGSDTQYF. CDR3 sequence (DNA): TGTGCCACCAAAAGACAGGGATCAGATACGCAGTATTTT.

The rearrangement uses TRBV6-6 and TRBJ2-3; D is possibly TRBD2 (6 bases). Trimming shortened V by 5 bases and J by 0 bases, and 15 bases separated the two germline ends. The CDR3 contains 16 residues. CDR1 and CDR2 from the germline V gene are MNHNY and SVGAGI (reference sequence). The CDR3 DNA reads TGTGCCAGCAGTCCAGGGACTGGTGCTAGCACAGATACGCAGTATTTT. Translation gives CASSPGTGASTDTQYF.

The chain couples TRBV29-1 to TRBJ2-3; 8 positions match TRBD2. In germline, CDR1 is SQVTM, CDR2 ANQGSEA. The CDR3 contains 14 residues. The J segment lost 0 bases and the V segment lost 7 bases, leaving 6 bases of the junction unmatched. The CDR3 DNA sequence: TGCAGCGCTCTAGCGGGTCTTAGCACAGATACGCAGTATTTT. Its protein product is CSALAGLSTDTQYF.

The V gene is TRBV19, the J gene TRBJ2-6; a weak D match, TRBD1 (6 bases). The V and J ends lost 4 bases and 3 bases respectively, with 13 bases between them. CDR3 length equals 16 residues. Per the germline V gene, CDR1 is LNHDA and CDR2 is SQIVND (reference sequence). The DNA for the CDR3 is TGTGCCAGTAGTAACAGGGCTAAGCTTGGGGCCAACGTCCTGACTTTC. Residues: CASSNRAKLGANVLTF.

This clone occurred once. The CDR3 reads CASSPRIAKTGREGYTF. CDR3 DNA sequence: TGTGCCAGCTCGCCTCGGATAGCTAAAACAGGGCGAGAAGGCTACACCTTC. The J gene is TRBJ1-2, the V gene TRBV18; D possibly corresponds to TRBD1 (6 bases). The CDR3 runs to 17 residues. Per the germline V gene, CDR1 is KGHSH and CDR2 is LQKENI. V lost 6 bases and J 8 bases, leaving 28 bases between the germline ends.

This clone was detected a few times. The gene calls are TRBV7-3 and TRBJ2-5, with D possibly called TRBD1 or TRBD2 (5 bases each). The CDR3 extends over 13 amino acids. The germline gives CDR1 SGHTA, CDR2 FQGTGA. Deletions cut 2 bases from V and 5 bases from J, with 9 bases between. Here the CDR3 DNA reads TGTGCCAGCAGCTTATTAGGGGAGGAGACCCAGTACTTC. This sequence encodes CASSLLGEETQYF.

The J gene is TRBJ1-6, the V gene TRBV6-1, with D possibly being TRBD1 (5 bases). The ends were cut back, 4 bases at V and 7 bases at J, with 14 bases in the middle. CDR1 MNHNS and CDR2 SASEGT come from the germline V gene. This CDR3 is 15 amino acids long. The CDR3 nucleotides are TGTGCCAGCAGTGCTGGGGACGGTACGAATTCACCCCTCCACTTT. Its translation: CASSAGDGTNSPLHF.

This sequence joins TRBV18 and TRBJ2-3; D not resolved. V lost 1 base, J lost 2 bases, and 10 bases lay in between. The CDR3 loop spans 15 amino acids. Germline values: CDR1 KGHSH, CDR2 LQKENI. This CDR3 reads CASSPRSAFTDTQYF. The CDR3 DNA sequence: TGTGCCAGCTCACCACGCAGCGCTTTCACAGATACGCAGTATTTT.

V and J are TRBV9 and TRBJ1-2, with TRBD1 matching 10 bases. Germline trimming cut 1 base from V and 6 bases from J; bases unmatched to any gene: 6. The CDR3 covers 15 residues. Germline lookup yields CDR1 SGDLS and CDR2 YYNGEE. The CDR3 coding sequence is TGTGCCAGCAGCGTATACCTGACAGGGGGCAATGGCTACACCTTC. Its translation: CASSVYLTGGNGYTF.

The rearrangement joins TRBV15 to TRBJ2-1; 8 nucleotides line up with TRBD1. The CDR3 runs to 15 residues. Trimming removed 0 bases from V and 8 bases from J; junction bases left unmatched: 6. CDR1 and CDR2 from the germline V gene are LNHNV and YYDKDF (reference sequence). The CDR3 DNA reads TGTGCCACCAGCAGAGATTCCAGGGGGCATGATGAGCAGTTCTTC. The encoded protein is CATSRDSRGHDEQFF.

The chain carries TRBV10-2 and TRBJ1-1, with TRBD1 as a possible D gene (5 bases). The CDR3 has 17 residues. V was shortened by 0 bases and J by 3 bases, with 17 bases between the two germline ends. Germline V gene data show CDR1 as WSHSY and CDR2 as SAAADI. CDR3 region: CASSESYLNPRDTEAFF. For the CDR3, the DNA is TGCGCCAGCAGTGAGTCGTACTTGAACCCCAGGGACACTGAAGCTTTCTTT.

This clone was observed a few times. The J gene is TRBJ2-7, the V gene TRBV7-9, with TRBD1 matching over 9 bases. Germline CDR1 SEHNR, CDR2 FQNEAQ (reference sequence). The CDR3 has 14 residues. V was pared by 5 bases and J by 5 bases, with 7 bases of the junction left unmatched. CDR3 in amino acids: CASSLGQGLNEQYF. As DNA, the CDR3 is TGTGCCAGCAGCCTGGGACAGGGTCTAAACGAGCAGTACTTC.

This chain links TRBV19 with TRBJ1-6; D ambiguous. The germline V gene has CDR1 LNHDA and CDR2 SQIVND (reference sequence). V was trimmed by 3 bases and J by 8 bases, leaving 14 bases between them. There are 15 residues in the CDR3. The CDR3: CASSMRWPPDSPLHF. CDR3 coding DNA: TGTGCCAGTAGTATGAGATGGCCACCGGATTCACCCCTCCACTTT. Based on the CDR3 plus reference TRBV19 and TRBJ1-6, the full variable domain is DGGITQSPKYLFRKEGQNVTLSCEQNLNHDAMYWYRQDPGQGLRLIYYSQIVNDFQKGDIAEGYSVSREKKESFPLTVTSAQKNPTAFYLCASSMRWPPDSPLHFGNGTRLTVT.